This T cell receptor (delta chain) was observed in a study of γδ T cells in repeated Plasmodium falciparum infection. Of note for this clone: This sequence is one base from a far larger clone and is likely a read error. In the same sample, other DNA sequences code for this CDR3.

This CDR3 is 23 amino acids long. Germline V CDR1 and CDR2: TSWWSYY, QGS. With CATT, TCRdb re-called clones from the multiplex PCR reads. Of approximately 60,000 delta-chain clones in the sample, 1.7% are singletons; the top ten hold roughly 15%. Gammadelta T cells were flow-sorted from PBMC into Vgamma9/Vdelta2+ and Vdelta2-negative populations for bulk analysis. This chain links TRDV1 with TRDJ1; TRDD3 aligns across 9 bases. TCRdb is silent on the J gene; assignment here came from matching the DNA to germline. This clonotype was obtained from a pool of human donors (malaria-infected and uninfected, not separated). The sample was gamma-delta T cells from blood. The CDR3: CALGELISLPYNWGKRGVDKLIF. In DNA form, the CDR3 reads TGTGCCCTTGGGGAACTAATATCCCTACCTTATAACTGGGGGAAAAGGGGTGTTGATAAACTCATCTTT.